This is a list of T cell receptor beta chains from one sample in a study of T cell clonotyping in hematopoietic cell transplantation. Only in-frame clones appear in the TCRdb table, and some are missing; sequencing was by immunoSEQ multiplex PCR. Of approximately 4,600 clones listed, 60% to 80% are singletons. The specimen comprised peripheral blood mononuclear cells, sampled 100 days after allogeneic stem cell transplant. The receptors stem from a female patient aged 50 to 65 who had an allogeneic stem cell transplant from an unrelated donor, so the T cells may come from the graft donor. Some clones in this sample may be carry-over from other donors' samples. Both conserved end residues are part of each CDR3. The D gene is left open where the match is weak. A row's size may be missing; if present it is once, few, many or a size class.

>TRBD2|TRBJ2-1|few|TRBV9
CASSVTSGIGTYNEQFF
TGTGCCAGCAGCGTAACTAGCGGGATCGGGACCTACAATGAGCAGTTCTTC
>NA|TRBJ1-2|medium-sized|TRBV7-3
CASSSPGEDYGYTF
TGTGCCAGCAGCTCCCCAGGGGAGGACTATGGCTACACCTTC
>NA|TRBJ1-1|NA|TRBV6-6
CASSLMSGEAFF
TGTGCCAGCAGTTTGATGTCAGGGGAAGCTTTCTTT
>TRBD1|TRBJ2-7|NA|TRBV15
CATSRDTGTGGLPKYF
TGTGCCACCAGCAGAGACACCGGGACAGGGGGCCTTCCCAAGTACTTC
>TRBD1|TRBJ2-7|NA|TRBV7-9
CASSKGDRGTYEQYF
TGTGCCAGCAGCAAGGGGGACAGGGGTACCTACGAGCAGTACTTC
>NA|TRBJ1-4|NA|TRBV5-1
CASSWMDRSATNEKLFF
TGCGCCAGCAGCTGGATGGACCGAAGTGCAACTAATGAAAAACTGTTTTTT
>NA|TRBJ1-1|NA|TRBV2
CASGRDEAFF
TGTGCCAGCGGAAGAGATGAAGCTTTCTTT
>TRBD1|TRBJ2-3|NA|TRBV5-1
CASGLTGSPSTDTQYF
TGCGCCAGCGGACTGACAGGGAGCCCTAGCACAGATACGCAGTATTTT
>NA|TRBJ1-1|medium-sized|TRBV6-6
CATNSGGNTEAFF
TGTGCCACCAACAGCGGAGGGAACACTGAAGCTTTCTTT
>NA|TRBJ2-7|NA|TRBV5-1
CASSLEGPGLLYEQYF
TGCGCCAGCAGCTTGGAAGGCCCGGGACTCCTATACGAGCAGTACTTC
>NA|TRBJ2-3|few|TRBV5-5
CASSLSGVTDTQYF
TGTGCCAGCAGCTTGTCAGGGGTCACAGATACGCAGTATTTT
>NA|TRBJ2-1|NA|TRBV6-5
CASSYSGRTYNEQFF
TGTGCCAGCAGTTACTCGGGCCGGACTTACAATGAGCAGTTCTTC
>TRBD1|TRBJ1-6|NA|TRBV6-1
CATGGQGNSPLHF
TGTGCCACCGGGGGACAGGGGAATTCACCCCTCCACTTT
>TRBD1|TRBJ2-3|few|TRBV9
CASSDGTDGATDTQYF
TGTGCCAGCAGCGACGGGACAGACGGGGCAACAGATACGCAGTATTTT
>NA|TRBJ2-2|NA|TRBV7-2
CASSFRLNTGELFF
TGTGCCAGCAGCTTCAGATTAAACACCGGGGAGCTGTTTTTT
>TRBD1|TRBJ1-2|NA|TRBV6-6
CASSYSGQVPYGYTF
TGTGCCAGCAGTTACTCGGGACAGGTGCCCTATGGCTACACCTTC
>NA|TRBJ2-7|NA|TRBV27
CASSLTGPPSYEQYF
TGTGCCAGCAGTTTAACAGGGCCCCCCTCCTACGAGCAGTACTTC
>NA|TRBJ2-2|few|TRBV30
CAWPGSSNTGELFF
TGTGCCTGGCCAGGGTCGTCGAACACCGGGGAGCTGTTTTTT
>NA|TRBJ1-5|NA|TRBV7-9
CASSRSNQPQHF
TGTGCCAGCAGCCGGAGCAATCAGCCCCAGCATTTT
>TRBD1|TRBJ2-3|few|TRBV19
CASRQGPDTQYF
TGTGCCAGTCGACAGGGACCAGATACGCAGTATTTT
>TRBD1|TRBJ2-7|NA|TRBV5-6
CASSRGQASYEQYF
TGTGCCAGCAGCCGGGGACAGGCATCCTACGAGCAGTACTTC
>NA|TRBJ1-1|once|TRBV28
CASSWGGRTEAFF
TGTGCCAGCAGTTGGGGGGGGAGGACTGAAGCTTTCTTT
>NA|TRBJ1-2|NA|TRBV9
CASSLRVGNYGYTF
TGTGCCAGCAGCTTAAGGGTAGGGAACTATGGCTACACCTTC
>NA|TRBJ1-2|NA|TRBV5-5
CASSLEPHYRETF
TGTGCCAGCAGCTTGGAACCACACTACCGGGAGACCTTC
>NA|TRBJ2-5|once|TRBV4-1
CASSQVARNFQQTQYF
TGCGCCAGCAGCCAAGTGGCCAGGAATTTCCAACAGACCCAGTACTTC
>NA|TRBJ2-7|NA|TRBV7-2
CASSPGAGSTYEQYF
TGTGCCAGCAGCCCTGGTGCAGGTTCAACCTACGAGCAGTACTTC
>TRBD1|TRBJ2-1|NA|TRBV7-3
CASSLYGTGIENEQFF
TGTGCCAGCAGCTTATACGGGACAGGGATCGAGAATGAGCAGTTCTTC
>NA|TRBJ2-7|once|TRBV5-6
CASSGGWSGIYEQYF
TGTGCCAGCAGCGGCGGATGGTCAGGGATCTACGAGCAGTACTTC
>NA|TRBJ2-7|NA|TRBV7-8
CASSLGALGRALSSYEQYF
TGTGCCAGCAGCTTAGGGGCCCTGGGCAGGGCCTTATCTTCCTACGAGCAGTACTTC
>NA|TRBJ1-4|NA|TRBV2
CASSAQGSRSEKLFF
TGTGCCAGCAGCGCTCAGGGGTCGAGAAGCGAAAAACTGTTTTTT
>NA|TRBJ1-1|medium-sized|TRBV11-2
CASSLRNRDTEAFF
TGTGCCAGCAGCTTAAGAAACAGGGACACTGAAGCTTTCTTT
>TRBD1|TRBJ2-7|NA|TRBV5-1
CASRRDSHYEQYF
TGCGCCAGCCGACGGGACAGTCACTACGAGCAGTACTTC
>TRBD1|TRBJ1-2|few|TRBV6-5
CASSYSGTVGKDGYTF
TGTGCCAGCAGTTACTCCGGGACAGTAGGAAAGGATGGCTACACCTTC
>TRBD1|TRBJ1-3|NA|TRBV6-1
CASSEREGGAGPGNTIYF
TGTGCCAGCAGTGAACGCGAAGGGGGCGCAGGACCTGGAAACACCATATATTTT
>NA|TRBJ2-7|NA|TRBV9
CASSVAPGSTYEQYF
TGTGCCAGCAGCGTAGCCCCAGGGTCCACCTACGAGCAGTACTTC
>NA|TRBJ2-2|few|TRBV9
CASSLTAHLGTGELFF
TGTGCCAGCAGCCTGACGGCCCATTTGGGCACCGGGGAGCTGTTTTTT
>NA|TRBJ1-3|NA|TRBV6-1
CASNPGAGNTIYF
TGTGCCAGCAATCCTGGGGCTGGAAACACCATATATTTT
>NA|TRBJ2-7|NA|TRBV5-1
CASSWPGGYEQYF
TGCGCCAGCAGCTGGCCCGGTGGTTACGAGCAGTACTTC
>NA|TRBJ1-6|NA|TRBV28
CASTGSSYNSPLHF
TGTGCCAGCACGGGGAGCTCCTATAATTCACCCCTCCACTTT
>NA|TRBJ1-5|NA|TRBV7-9
CASSSTRQGDGQPQHF
TGTGCCAGCAGCTCAACCCGGCAGGGAGACGGTCAGCCCCAGCATTTT
>NA|TRBJ2-6|NA|TRBV27
CASSPKQDWANVLTF
TGTGCCAGCAGCCCCAAGCAGGACTGGGCCAACGTCCTGACTTTC
>NA|TRBJ1-6|NA|TRBV11-2
CASSTRETGYNSPLHF
TGTGCCAGCAGCACCCGGGAGACAGGCTATAATTCACCCCTCCACTTT
>NA|TRBJ1-2|once|TRBV5-8
CASSLGGLRVGYTF
TGTGCCAGCAGCTTGGGGGGCCTGAGGGTCGGCTACACCTTC
>NA|TRBJ1-1|NA|TRBV6-5
CASSYSARGQNTEAFF
TGTGCCAGCAGTTACTCGGCCAGGGGACAGAACACTGAAGCTTTCTTT
>TRBD2|TRBJ2-3|NA|TRBV4-1
CASSGAGGGPDTQYF
TGCGCCAGCAGCGGAGCGGGGGGGGGACCAGATACGCAGTATTTT
>NA|TRBJ2-3|NA|TRBV9
CASSPPRGGPTDTQYF
TGTGCCAGCAGCCCACCCCGCGGGGGCCCCACAGATACGCAGTATTTT
>NA|TRBJ1-2|few|TRBV7-3
CASSSWSLGEYGYTF
TGTGCCAGCAGCTCCTGGTCCTTGGGGGAATATGGCTACACCTTC
>NA|TRBJ1-6|few|TRBV19
CASSTPGTRDNSPLHF
TGTGCCAGTAGTACGCCAGGGACGAGAGATAATTCACCCCTCCACTTT
>TRBD1|TRBJ2-7|NA|TRBV7-2
CASSSPGQGAYEQYF
TGTGCCAGCAGCTCACCGGGACAGGGGGCGTACGAGCAGTACTTC
>NA|TRBJ2-2|once|TRBV19
CASSLVGQYANTGELFF
TGTGCCAGTAGCCTGGTCGGACAGTACGCGAACACCGGGGAGCTGTTTTTT
>NA|TRBJ2-3|NA|TRBV4-1
CASSQDGGSTDTQYF
TGCGCCAGCAGCCAAGACGGAGGTAGCACAGATACGCAGTATTTT
>NA|TRBJ2-7|NA|TRBV19
CASSINGVGVYEQYF
TGTGCCAGTAGTATAAACGGGGTAGGGGTCTACGAGCAGTACTTC
>NA|TRBJ1-2|NA|TRBV20-1
CSAEGGHGYTF
TGCAGTGCTGAAGGGGGGCATGGCTACACCTTC
>NA|TRBJ2-7|NA|TRBV11-3
CASSLDRSDEQYF
TGTGCCAGCAGCTTAGATCGAAGCGACGAGCAGTACTTC